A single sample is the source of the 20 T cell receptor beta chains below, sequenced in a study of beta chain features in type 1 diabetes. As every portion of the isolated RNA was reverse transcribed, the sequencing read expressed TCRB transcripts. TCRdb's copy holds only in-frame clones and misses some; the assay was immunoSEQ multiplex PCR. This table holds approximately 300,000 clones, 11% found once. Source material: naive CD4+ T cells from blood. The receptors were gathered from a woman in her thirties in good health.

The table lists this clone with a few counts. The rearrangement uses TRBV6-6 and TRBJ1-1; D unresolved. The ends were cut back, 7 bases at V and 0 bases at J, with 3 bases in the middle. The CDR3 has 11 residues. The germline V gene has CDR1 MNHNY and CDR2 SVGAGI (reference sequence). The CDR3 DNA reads TGTGCCAGCACCGTGAACACTGAAGCTTTCTTT. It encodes CASTVNTEAFF.

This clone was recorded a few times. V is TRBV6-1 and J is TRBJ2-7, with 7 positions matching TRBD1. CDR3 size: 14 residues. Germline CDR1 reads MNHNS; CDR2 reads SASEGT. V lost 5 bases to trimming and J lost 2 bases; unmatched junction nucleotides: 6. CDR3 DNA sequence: TGTGCCAGCAGTACCGGGACAGCAACCTACGAGCAGTACTTC. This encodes CASSTGTATYEQYF.

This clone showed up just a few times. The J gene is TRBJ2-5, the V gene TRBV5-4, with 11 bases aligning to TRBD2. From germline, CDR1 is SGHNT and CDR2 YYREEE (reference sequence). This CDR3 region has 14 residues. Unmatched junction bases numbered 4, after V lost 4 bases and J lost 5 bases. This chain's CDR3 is CASSVIAGGETQYF. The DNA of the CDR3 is TGTGCCAGCAGCGTAATAGCGGGAGGGGAGACCCAGTACTTC. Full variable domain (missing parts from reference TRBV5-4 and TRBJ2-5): ETGVTQSPTHLIKTRGQQVTLRCSSQSGHNTVSWYQQALGQGPQFIFQYYREEENGRGNFPPRFSGLQFPNYSSELNVNALELDDSALYLCASSVIAGGETQYFGPGTRLLVL.

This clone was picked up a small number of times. The CDR3 is CAARGNTGELFF. CDR3 bases: TGTGCCGCCAGGGGGAACACCGGGGAGCTGTTTTTT. The J gene is TRBJ2-2, the V gene TRBV7-9, with D perhaps matching TRBD1 (6 bases). CDR3 size: 12 residues. Per the germline V gene, CDR1 is SEHNR and CDR2 is FQNEAQ (reference sequence). Trimming left V 11 bases short and J 1 base short, with 8 bases between. Supplemented by reference TRBV7-9 and TRBJ2-2, the full variable domain reads DTGVSQNPRHKITKRGQNVTFRCDPISEHNRLYWYRQTLGQGPEFLTYFQNEAQLEKSRLLSDRFSAERPKGSFSTLEIQRTEQGDSAMYLCAARGNTGELFFGEGSRLTVL.

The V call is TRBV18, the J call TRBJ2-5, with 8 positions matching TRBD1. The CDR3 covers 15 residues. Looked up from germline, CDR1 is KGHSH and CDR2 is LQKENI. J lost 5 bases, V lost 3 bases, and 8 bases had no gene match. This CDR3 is CASSPFRTGRETQYF. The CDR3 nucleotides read TGTGCCAGCTCACCGTTTCGGACAGGGCGGGAGACCCAGTACTTC.

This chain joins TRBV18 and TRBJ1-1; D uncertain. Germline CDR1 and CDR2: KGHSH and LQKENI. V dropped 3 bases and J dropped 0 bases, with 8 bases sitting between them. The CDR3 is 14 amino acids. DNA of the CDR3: TGTGCCAGCTCACCTTTCCAGATGAACACTGAAGCTTTCTTT. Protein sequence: CASSPFQMNTEAFF.

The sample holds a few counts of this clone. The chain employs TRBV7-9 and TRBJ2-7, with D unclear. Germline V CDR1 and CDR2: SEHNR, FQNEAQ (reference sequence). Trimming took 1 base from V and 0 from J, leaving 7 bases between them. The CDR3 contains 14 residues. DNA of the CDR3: TGTGCCAGCAGCTTAGGCCTAGGCTCCTACGAGCAGTACTTC. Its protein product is CASSLGLGSYEQYF.

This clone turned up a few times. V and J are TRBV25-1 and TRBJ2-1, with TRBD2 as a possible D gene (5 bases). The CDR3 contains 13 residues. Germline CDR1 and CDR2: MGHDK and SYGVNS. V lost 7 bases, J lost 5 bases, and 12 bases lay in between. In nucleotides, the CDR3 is TGTGCCAGCAAACAACTAGGGAACAATGAGCAGTTCTTC. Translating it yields CASKQLGNNEQFF.

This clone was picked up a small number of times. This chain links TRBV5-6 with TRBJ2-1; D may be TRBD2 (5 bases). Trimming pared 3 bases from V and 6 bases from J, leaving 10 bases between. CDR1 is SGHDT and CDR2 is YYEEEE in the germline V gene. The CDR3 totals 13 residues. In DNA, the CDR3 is TGTGCCAGCAGCTCCGGACTTCCCAATGAGCAGTTCTTC. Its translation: CASSSGLPNEQFF. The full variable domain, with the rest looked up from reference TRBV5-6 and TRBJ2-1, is DAGVTQSPTHLIKTRGQQVTLRCSPKSGHDTVSWYQQALGQGPQFIFQYYEEEERQRGNFPDRFSGHQFPNYSSELNVNALLLGDSALYLCASSSGLPNEQFFGPGTRLTVL.

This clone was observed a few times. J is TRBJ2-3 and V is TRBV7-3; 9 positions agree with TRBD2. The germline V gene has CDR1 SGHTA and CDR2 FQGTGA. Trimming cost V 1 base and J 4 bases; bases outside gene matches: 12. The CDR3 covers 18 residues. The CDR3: CASSLRAASGRHADTQYF. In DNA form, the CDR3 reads TGTGCCAGCAGCTTAAGGGCGGCCAGCGGGAGGCACGCAGATACGCAGTATTTT.

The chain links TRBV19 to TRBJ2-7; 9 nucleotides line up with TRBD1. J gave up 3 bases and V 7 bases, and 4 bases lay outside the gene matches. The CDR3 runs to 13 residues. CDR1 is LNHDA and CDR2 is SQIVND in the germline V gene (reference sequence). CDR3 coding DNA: TGTGCCAGTACCCCGACAGGGGGCTACGAGCAGTACTTC. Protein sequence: CASTPTGGYEQYF.

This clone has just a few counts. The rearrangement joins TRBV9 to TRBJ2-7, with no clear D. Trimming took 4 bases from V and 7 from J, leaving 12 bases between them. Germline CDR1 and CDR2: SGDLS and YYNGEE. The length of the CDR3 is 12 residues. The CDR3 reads CASSRLVGEQYF. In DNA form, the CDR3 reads TGTGCCAGCAGCCGGTTAGTTGGTGAGCAGTACTTC.

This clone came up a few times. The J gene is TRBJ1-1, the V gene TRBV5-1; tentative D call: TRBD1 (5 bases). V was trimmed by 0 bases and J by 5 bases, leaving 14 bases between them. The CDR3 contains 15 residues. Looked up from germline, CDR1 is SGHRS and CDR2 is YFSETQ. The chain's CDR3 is CASSLGDLTHTEAFF. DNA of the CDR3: TGCGCCAGCAGCTTGGGGGACTTGACACATACTGAAGCTTTCTTT.

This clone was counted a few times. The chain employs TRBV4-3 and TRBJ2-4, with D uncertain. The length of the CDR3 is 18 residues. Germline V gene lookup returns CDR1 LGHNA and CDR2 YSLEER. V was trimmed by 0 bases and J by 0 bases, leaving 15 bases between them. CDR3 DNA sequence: TGCGCCAGCAGCCAAGATTACAGTCTTATCCTAGCCAAAAACATTCAGTACTTC. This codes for CASSQDYSLILAKNIQYF.

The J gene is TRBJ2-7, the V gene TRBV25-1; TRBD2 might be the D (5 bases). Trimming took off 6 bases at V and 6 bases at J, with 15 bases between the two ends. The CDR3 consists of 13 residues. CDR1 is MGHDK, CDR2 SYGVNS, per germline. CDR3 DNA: TGTGCCAGCAGCGGACCGGGGTTCTTCGAGCAGTACTTC. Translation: CASSGPGFFEQYF.

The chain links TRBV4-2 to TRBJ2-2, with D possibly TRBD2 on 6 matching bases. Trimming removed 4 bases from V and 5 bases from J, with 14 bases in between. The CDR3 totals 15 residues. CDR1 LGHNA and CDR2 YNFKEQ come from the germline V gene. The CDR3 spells CASSPGLLETGELFF. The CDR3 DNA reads TGTGCCAGCAGCCCCGGACTACTTGAAACCGGGGAGCTGTTTTTT.

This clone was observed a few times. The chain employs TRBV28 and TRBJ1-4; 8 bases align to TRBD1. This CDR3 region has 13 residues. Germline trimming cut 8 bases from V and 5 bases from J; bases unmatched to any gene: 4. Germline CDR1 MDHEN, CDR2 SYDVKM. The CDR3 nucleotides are TGTGCCAGCTCACAGGGGGTAAATGAAAAACTGTTTTTT. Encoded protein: CASSQGVNEKLFF.

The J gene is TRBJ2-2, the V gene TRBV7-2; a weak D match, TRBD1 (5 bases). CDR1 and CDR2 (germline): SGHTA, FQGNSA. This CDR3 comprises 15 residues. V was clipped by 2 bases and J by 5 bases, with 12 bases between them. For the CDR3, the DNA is TGTGCCAGCAGCTTAAGTTTTAGGGGTACCGGGGAGCTGTTTTTT. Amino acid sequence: CASSLSFRGTGELFF.

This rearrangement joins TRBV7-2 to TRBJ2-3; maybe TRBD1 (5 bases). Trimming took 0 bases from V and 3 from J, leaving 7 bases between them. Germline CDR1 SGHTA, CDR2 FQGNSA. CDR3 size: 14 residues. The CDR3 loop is CASSLASGTDTQYF. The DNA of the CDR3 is TGTGCCAGCAGCTTAGCGTCAGGGACAGATACGCAGTATTTT.

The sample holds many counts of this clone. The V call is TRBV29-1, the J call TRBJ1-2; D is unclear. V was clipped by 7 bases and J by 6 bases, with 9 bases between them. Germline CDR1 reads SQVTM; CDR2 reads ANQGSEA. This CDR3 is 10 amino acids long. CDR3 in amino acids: CSAQWHGYTF. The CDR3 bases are TGCAGCGCCCAATGGCATGGCTACACCTTC.